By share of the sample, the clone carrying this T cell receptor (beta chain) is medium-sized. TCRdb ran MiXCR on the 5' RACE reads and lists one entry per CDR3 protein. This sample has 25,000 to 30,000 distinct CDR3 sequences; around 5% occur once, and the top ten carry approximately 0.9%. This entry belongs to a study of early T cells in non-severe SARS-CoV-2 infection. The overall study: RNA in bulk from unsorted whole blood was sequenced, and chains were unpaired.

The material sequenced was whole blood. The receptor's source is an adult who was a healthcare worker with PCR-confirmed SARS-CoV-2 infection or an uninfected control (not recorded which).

CDR3 protein: CASSGFTSYNEQFF. For the CDR3, the DNA is TGCGCCAGCAGCGGGTTTACTTCCTACAATGAGCAGTTCTTC. V usage is TRBV5-1 and J usage is TRBJ2-1; D gene uncertain. This CDR3 is 14 amino acids long. V dropped 4 bases and J dropped 1 base, with 9 bases sitting between them. From germline, CDR1 is SGHRS and CDR2 YFSETQ.